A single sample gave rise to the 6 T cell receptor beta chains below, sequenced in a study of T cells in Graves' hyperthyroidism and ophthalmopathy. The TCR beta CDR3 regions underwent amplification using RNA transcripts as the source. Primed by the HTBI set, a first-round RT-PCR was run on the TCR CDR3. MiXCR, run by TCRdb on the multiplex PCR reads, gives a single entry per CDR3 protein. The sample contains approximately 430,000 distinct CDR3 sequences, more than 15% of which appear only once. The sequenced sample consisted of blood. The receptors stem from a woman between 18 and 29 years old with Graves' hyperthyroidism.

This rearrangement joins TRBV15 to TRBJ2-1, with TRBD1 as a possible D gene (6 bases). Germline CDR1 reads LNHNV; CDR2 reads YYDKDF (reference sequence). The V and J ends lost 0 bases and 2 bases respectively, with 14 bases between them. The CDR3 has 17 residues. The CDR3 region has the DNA TGTGCCACCAGCAGAGATCTCCGACAGGCGCCCTACAATGAGCAGTTCTTC. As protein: CATSRDLRQAPYNEQFF.

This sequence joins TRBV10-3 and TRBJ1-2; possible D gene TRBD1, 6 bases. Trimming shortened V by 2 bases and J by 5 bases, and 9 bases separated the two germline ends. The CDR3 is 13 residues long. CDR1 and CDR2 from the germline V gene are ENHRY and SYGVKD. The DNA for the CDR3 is TGTGCCATCAGTGAGCCAGGGGTTTATGGCTACACCTTC. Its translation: CAISEPGVYGYTF.

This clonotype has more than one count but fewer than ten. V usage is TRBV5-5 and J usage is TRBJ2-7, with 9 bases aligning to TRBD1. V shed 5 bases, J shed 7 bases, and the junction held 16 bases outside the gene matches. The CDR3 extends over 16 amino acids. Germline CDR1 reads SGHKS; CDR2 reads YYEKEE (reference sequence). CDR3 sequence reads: CASRPKAGTGSVEQYF. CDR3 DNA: TGTGCCAGCAGACCGAAGGCCGGGACAGGGTCGGTAGAGCAGTACTTC.

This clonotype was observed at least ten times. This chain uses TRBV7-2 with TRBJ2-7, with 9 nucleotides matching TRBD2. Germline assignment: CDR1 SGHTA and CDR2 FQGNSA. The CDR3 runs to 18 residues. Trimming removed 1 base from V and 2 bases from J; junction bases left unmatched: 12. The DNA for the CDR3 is TGTGCCAGCAGCTTAGATCGGCTAGCGGGAATTTTGGCCTACGAGCAGTACTTC. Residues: CASSLDRLAGILAYEQYF.

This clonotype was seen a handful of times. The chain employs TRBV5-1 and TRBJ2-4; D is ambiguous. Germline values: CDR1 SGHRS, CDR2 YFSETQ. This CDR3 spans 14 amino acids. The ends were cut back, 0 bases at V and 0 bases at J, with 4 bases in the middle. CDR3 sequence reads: CASSLDLAKNIQYF. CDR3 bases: TGCGCCAGCAGCTTGGACCTAGCCAAAAACATTCAGTACTTC.

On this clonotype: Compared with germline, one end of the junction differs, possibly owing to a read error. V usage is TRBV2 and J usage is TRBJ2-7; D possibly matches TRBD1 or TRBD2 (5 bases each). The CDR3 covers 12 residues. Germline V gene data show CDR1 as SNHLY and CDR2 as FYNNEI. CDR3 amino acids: CATSGEGFWQYF. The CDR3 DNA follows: TGTGCCACCAGTGGAGAGGGGTTCTGGCAGTACTTC.